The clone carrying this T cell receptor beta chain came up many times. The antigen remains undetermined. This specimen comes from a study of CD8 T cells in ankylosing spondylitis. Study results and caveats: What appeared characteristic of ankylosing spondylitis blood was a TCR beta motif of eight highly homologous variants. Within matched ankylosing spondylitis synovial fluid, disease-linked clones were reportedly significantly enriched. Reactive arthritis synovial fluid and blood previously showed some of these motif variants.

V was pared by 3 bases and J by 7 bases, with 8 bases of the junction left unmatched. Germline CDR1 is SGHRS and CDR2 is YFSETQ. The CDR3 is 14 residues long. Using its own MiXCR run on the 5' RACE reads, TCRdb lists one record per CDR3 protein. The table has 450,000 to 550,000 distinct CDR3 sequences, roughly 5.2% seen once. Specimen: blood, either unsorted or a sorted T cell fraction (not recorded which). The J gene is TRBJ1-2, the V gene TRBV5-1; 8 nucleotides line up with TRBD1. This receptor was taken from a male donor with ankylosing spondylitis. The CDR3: CASSWEDRVGGYTF. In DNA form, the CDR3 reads TGCGCCAGCAGCTGGGAGGACAGGGTTGGTGGCTACACCTTC.